A single sample is the source of the 3 T cell receptor beta chains below, sequenced in a study of sequential checkpoint blockade in melanoma. Specified treatment: randomized to nivolumab then ipilimumab (arm A) or the reverse (arm B). The table came from immunoSEQ multiplex PCR; TCRdb's copy has only in-frame clones and leaves some out. The sample holds some 20,000 clones, 83% seen once. Sequences were derived from CD8+ T cells sorted from blood (inferred from file names), sampled from a patient given nivolumab and ipilimumab in sequence. Receptors originate from a human donor with melanoma.

This chain connects TRBV19 to TRBJ1-5, with 8 bases matching TRBD1. CDR3 size: 17 residues. CDR1 is LNHDA and CDR2 is SQIVND in the germline V gene (reference sequence). The V and J ends lost 7 bases and 2 bases, in that order; junction bases with no gene match: 13. In DNA form, the CDR3 reads TGTGCCAGTACCTCACCGCAGGGGGCGAGGGGCAATCAGCCCCAGCATTTT. Translated: CASTSPQGARGNQPQHF.

This rearrangement joins TRBV29-1 to TRBJ1-2; 7 bases map to TRBD1. V gave up 4 bases and J gave up 8 bases; unmatched junction bases: 10. Germline CDR1 reads SQVTM; CDR2 reads ANQGSEA. The CDR3 spans 13 residues. The CDR3 DNA sequence: TGCAGCGTTGTAGGACAGGACCCTCCGGGCTACACCTTC. Translating gives CSVVGQDPPGYTF. The whole variable domain, remainder taken from reference TRBV29-1 and TRBJ1-2, is SAVISQKPSRDICQRGTSLTIQCQVDSQVTMMFWYRQQPGQSLTLIATANQGSEATYESGFVIDKFPISRPNLTFSTLTVSNMSPEDSSIYLCSVVGQDPPGYTFGSGTRLTVV.

The J gene is TRBJ2-1, the V gene TRBV27; D possibly corresponds to TRBD2 (6 bases). Per germline, CDR1 MNHEY and CDR2 SMNVEV (reference sequence). Trimming cost V 3 bases and J 8 bases, with 11 bases left between them. The CDR3 has 13 residues. The CDR3 sequence: CASSLRGWDEQFF. The CDR3 DNA reads TGTGCCAGCAGTTTGCGGGGCTGGGATGAGCAGTTCTTC.